These 29 T cell receptor beta chains were all obtained from the same sample, sequenced in a study of T cell responses to AZD1222 COVID-19 vaccine. The protocol was immunoSEQ multiplex PCR, while the TCRdb copy is restricted to in-frame clones and leaves out a portion. Of some 130,000 clones in the sample, more than 75% were seen once. The input for sequencing was peripheral blood, taken on day 0 of AZD1222 vaccination. These receptors originate from an adult in good health.

The chain employs TRBV19 and TRBJ2-3; D perhaps matches TRBD2 (5 bases). The V end was cut by 1 base, the J end by 2 bases, with 7 bases between. The CDR3 loop spans 14 amino acids. The germline V gene encodes CDR1 LNHDA and CDR2 SQIVND (reference sequence). CDR3 nucleotides: TGTGCCAGTAGTATAGGGACTCTCACAGATACGCAGTATTTT. Translation gives CASSIGTLTDTQYF.

This chain links TRBV29-1 with TRBJ1-2, with a possible D match to TRBD1 (6 bases). The CDR3 loop spans 14 amino acids. Per the germline V gene, CDR1 is SQVTM and CDR2 is ANQGSEA. V shed 0 bases and J shed 4 bases, with 12 bases lying between them. The CDR3: CSVEDRGSRYGYTF. The CDR3 DNA reads TGCAGCGTTGAAGATAGGGGGAGTCGCTATGGCTACACCTTC.

This clone has a handful of counts. The rearrangement uses TRBV5-1 and TRBJ2-5, with D perhaps being TRBD1 or TRBD2 (6 bases each). This CDR3 contains 15 residues. Trimming pared 6 bases from V and 5 bases from J, leaving 20 bases between. Germline-derived CDR1 and CDR2 are SGHRS and YFSETQ. The DNA of the CDR3 is TGCGCCAGCACCCTAGGGGGGATAGCGGTTGAGACCCAGTACTTC. It codes for CASTLGGIAVETQYF.

This clone has just a few counts. The chain couples TRBV19 to TRBJ2-7; no reliable D call. Germline V CDR1 and CDR2: LNHDA, SQIVND (reference sequence). CDR3 length: 16 amino acids. V dropped 0 bases and J dropped 3 bases, with 15 bases sitting between them. The CDR3 spells CASSIDWARRVYEQYF. The DNA of the CDR3 is TGTGCCAGTAGTATAGATTGGGCACGGCGAGTCTACGAGCAGTACTTC.

The chain couples TRBV7-3 to TRBJ2-3; D might be TRBD1 (5 bases). The V gene lost 5 bases and the J gene lost 1 base, with 13 bases spanning the gap. Germline V gene sequence: CDR1 SGHTA, CDR2 FQGTGA. The length of the CDR3 is 15 residues. In nucleotides, the CDR3 is TGTGCCAGCAGCGACCCTCTGGGGCGCACAGATACGCAGTATTTT. This encodes CASSDPLGRTDTQYF.

This chain links TRBV5-6 with TRBJ2-5; 14 positions match TRBD2. This CDR3 has 14 amino acids. Unmatched junction bases numbered 7, after V lost 3 bases and J lost 12 bases. Looked up from germline, CDR1 is SGHDT and CDR2 is YYEEEE. CDR3 amino acids: CASSSGLAGGFKYF. Written as DNA, the CDR3 is TGTGCCAGCAGCTCCGGACTAGCGGGGGGCTTCAAGTACTTC.

The chain joins TRBV18 to TRBJ1-2; 9 bases are shared with TRBD1. Germline lookup yields CDR1 KGHSH and CDR2 LQKENI. J gave up 8 bases and V 2 bases, and 3 bases lay outside the gene matches. CDR3 length: 13 amino acids. CDR3 bases: TGTGCCAGCTCACCAGGACAGGGGAAGGGCTACACCTTC. Amino acid sequence: CASSPGQGKGYTF.

This clone was observed a few times. This chain links TRBV9 with TRBJ1-3; D is uncertain. The CDR3 is made up of 15 amino acids. The germline CDR1 and CDR2 sequences are SGDLS and YYNGEE. Between the trimmed V and J ends, which lost 2 bases and 0 bases, there was a span of 9 bases. In DNA, the CDR3 is TGTGCCAGCAGCGTGAACAGTTACTCTGGAAACACCATATATTTT. It yields the protein CASSVNSYSGNTIYF. The variable domain in full, completed from reference TRBV9 and TRBJ1-3, reads DSGVTQTPKHLITATGQRVTLRCSPRSGDLSVYWYQQSLDQGLQFLIQYYNGEERAKGNILERFSAQQFPDLHSELNLSSLELGDSALYFCASSVNSYSGNTIYFGEGSWLTVV.

This rearrangement joins TRBV3-1 (or the pseudogene TRBV3-2) to TRBJ1-2; D not resolved. There are 13 residues in the CDR3. Trimming removed 2 bases at V and 8 bases at J, with 12 bases between. Germline values: CDR1 LGHDT, CDR2 YNNKEL (reference sequence). The CDR3 here is CASSQYRQVGYTF. In DNA form, the CDR3 reads TGTGCCAGCAGCCAATACAGACAAGTAGGCTACACCTTC.

V and J are TRBV27 and TRBJ1-4; a weak D match, TRBD1 (5 bases). V lost 5 bases, J lost 4 bases, and 20 bases lay in between. Germline V gene sequence: CDR1 MNHEY, CDR2 SMNVEV (reference sequence). This CDR3 region has 17 residues. CDR3 DNA sequence: TGTGCCAGCAGTCCAGGAACAGGACGGGCGTATAATGAAAAACTGTTTTTT. The encoded protein is CASSPGTGRAYNEKLFF.

The chain employs TRBV5-1 and TRBJ1-6, with 10 bases aligning to TRBD1. With 4 bases clipped from V and 19 bases from J, the junction kept 8 bases outside the gene matches. The germline V gene has CDR1 SGHRS and CDR2 YFSETQ. The CDR3 length is 12 residues. The CDR3 DNA follows: TGCGCCAGCAGCCCCGGGACAGGGGCCAATCACTTT. It is translated as CASSPGTGANHF.

The chain recombines TRBV12-3 or TRBV12-4 with TRBJ1-6; 8 bases map to TRBD1. V was pared by 2 bases and J by 10 bases, with 1 base of the junction left unmatched. The CDR3 length is 13 residues. The CDR3, as DNA: TGTGCCAGCAGTTTACAGGGGGCGTCACCCCTCCACTTT. It encodes CASSLQGASPLHF.

The J gene is TRBJ1-1, the V gene TRBV5-1, with D unresolved. Trimming pared 4 bases from V and 6 bases from J, leaving 19 bases between. Germline V gene data show CDR1 as SGHRS and CDR2 as YFSETQ. The CDR3 totals 15 residues. The CDR3 region has the DNA TGCGCCAGCAGCCCCCCCTACGGGATCGGCTCTGAAGCTTTCTTT. Translation: CASSPPYGIGSEAFF.

The V and J genes are TRBV27 and TRBJ1-1, with D possibly TRBD1 on 5 matching bases. Germline-derived CDR1 and CDR2 are MNHEY and SMNVEV (reference sequence). The CDR3 consists of 17 residues. V was pared by 2 bases and J by 0 bases, with 16 bases between. The CDR3 sequence: CASSLNRLIRMNTEAFF. The CDR3 region has the DNA TGTGCCAGCAGTTTAAACAGGCTCATCCGGATGAACACTGAAGCTTTCTTT.

The J gene is TRBJ1-5, the V gene TRBV2; 7 positions agree with TRBD1. Germline V CDR1 and CDR2: SNHLY, FYNNEI. Trimming took 7 bases from V and 4 from J; bases not matched to a gene: 10. This CDR3 contains 15 residues. CDR3 protein: CASNPGSGGNQPQHF. In DNA, the CDR3 is TGTGCCAGCAACCCCGGGTCAGGGGGGAATCAGCCCCAGCATTTT.

The chain's CDR3 is CASSPLDSSYEQYF. CDR3 nucleotides: TGTGCCAGCAGCCCCCTCGACAGTTCCTACGAGCAGTACTTC. The chain links TRBV28 to TRBJ2-7; perhaps TRBD1 as D (5 bases). This CDR3 has 14 residues. V lost 6 bases to trimming and J lost 1 base, with 13 bases between them. Germline V gene sequence: CDR1 MDHEN, CDR2 SYDVKM.

DNA for the CDR3: TGTGCCAGCAGCATGACAGGACAAAAAGATACGCAGTATTTT. Residues: CASSMTGQKDTQYF. The V call is TRBV9, the J call TRBJ2-3; D is possibly TRBD1 (6 bases). The CDR3 spans 14 residues. The V gene lost 4 bases and the J gene lost 5 bases, with 14 bases spanning the gap. CDR1 and CDR2 (germline): SGDLS, YYNGEE.

The chain is built from TRBV2 and TRBJ2-4, with 12 bases matching TRBD1. Germline V gives CDR1 SNHLY, CDR2 FYNNEI. The length of the CDR3 is 16 residues. Trimming at V came to 1 base and at J to 7 bases, leaving 5 bases not matched to a gene. The CDR3 DNA reads TGTGCCAGCAGTGAAGGTGGGGGACAGGGGGCCAACATTCAGTACTTC. Encoded protein: CASSEGGGQGANIQYF.

In its sample, this clone was seen once. V and J are TRBV25-1 and TRBJ1-1; D possibly corresponds to TRBD1 (5 bases). V lost 2 bases and J lost 11, with 18 bases in between. This CDR3 has 14 amino acids. Germline V gene lookup returns CDR1 MGHDK and CDR2 SYGVNS. In DNA, the CDR3 is TGTGCCAGCAGTGAAGTAGGGGCAATCGCGGCCGCTTTCTTT. Translating it yields CASSEVGAIAAAFF.

This clone is a singleton in its sample. This chain connects TRBV19 to TRBJ1-4; perhaps TRBD1 as D (5 bases). This CDR3 region has 14 residues. V lost 6 bases and J lost 8, with 16 bases in between. Germline V gene data show CDR1 as LNHDA and CDR2 as SQIVND (reference sequence). The DNA of the CDR3 is TGTGCCAGTAGCGAGACATATGGGGGAGAAAAACTGTTTTTT. It encodes CASSETYGGEKLFF. Full variable domain (remainder filled in from reference TRBV19 and TRBJ1-4): DGGITQSPKYLFRKEGQNVTLSCEQNLNHDAMYWYRQDPGQGLRLIYYSQIVNDFQKGDIAEGYSVSREKKESFPLTVTSAQKNPTAFYLCASSETYGGEKLFFGSGTQLSVL.

CDR3 bases: TGTGCCACCAGTCCGAAAGCGGTTCGCTCCTACAATGAGCAGTTCTTC. Translating gives CATSPKAVRSYNEQFF. V is TRBV24-1 and J is TRBJ2-1; TRBD2 might be the D (5 bases). Per the germline V gene, CDR1 is KGHDR and CDR2 is SFDVKD. Trimming cost V 6 bases and J 0 bases, with 14 bases left between them. CDR3 length: 16 amino acids.

The chain carries TRBV19 and TRBJ2-3; TRBD2 matches 9 bases. The CDR3 extends over 15 amino acids. The V and J ends lost 3 bases and 6 bases, in that order; junction bases with no gene match: 7. Germline V gene sequence: CDR1 LNHDA, CDR2 SQIVND (reference sequence). CDR3 nucleotide sequence: TGTGCCAGTAGTATTCGCGGGGGGGCTGGTGATACGCAGTATTTT. Encoded protein: CASSIRGGAGDTQYF. The full variable domain, with the rest looked up from reference TRBV19 and TRBJ2-3, is DGGITQSPKYLFRKEGQNVTLSCEQNLNHDAMYWYRQDPGQGLRLIYYSQIVNDFQKGDIAEGYSVSREKKESFPLTVTSAQKNPTAFYLCASSIRGGAGDTQYFGPGTRLTVL.

This chain connects TRBV5-1 to TRBJ1-1, with a tentative D call TRBD1 (6 bases). The CDR3 contains 16 residues. Germline CDR1 SGHRS, CDR2 YFSETQ. The V end lost 0 bases, the J end lost 4 bases, and 16 bases lay between the germline ends. As DNA, the CDR3 is TGCGCCAGCAGCTTGGGCAGGGGCTCCTTGGCCACTGAAGCTTTCTTT. Residues: CASSLGRGSLATEAFF.

The CDR3 sequence is CASSEGQSPLSYEQYF. Written as DNA, the CDR3 is TGTGCCAGCAGTGAGGGTCAGAGTCCACTCTCCTACGAGCAGTACTTC. The chain combines TRBV2 with TRBJ2-7; D unresolved. CDR1 and CDR2 (germline): SNHLY, FYNNEI. This CDR3 comprises 16 residues. With 3 bases removed from V and 0 bases from J, the gap between germline ends came to 15 bases.

This clone was observed once. This chain uses TRBV19 with TRBJ1-4; no clear D gene. V was shortened by 10 bases and J by 3 bases, with 18 bases between the two germline ends. CDR1 is LNHDA and CDR2 is SQIVND in the germline V gene (reference sequence). The CDR3 contains 15 residues. The CDR3 region has the DNA TGTGCCACCTTGGACCGCCCCGGGGCTAATGAAAAACTGTTTTTT. Residues: CATLDRPGANEKLFF.

This clone was seen just once. The chain has TRBV28 and TRBJ1-1; D call uncertain. The germline gives CDR1 MDHEN, CDR2 SYDVKM. The length of the CDR3 is 14 residues. V lost 7 bases and J 0 bases, leaving 12 bases between the germline ends. CDR3 nucleotides: TGTGCCAGCACCCTAGAGGCCCTGAACACTGAAGCTTTCTTT. Its translation is CASTLEALNTEAFF.

As DNA, the CDR3 is TGTGCCAGTGCGGGGTGGGCAGACCCAGGGAACACTGAAGCTTTCTTT. Amino acid sequence: CASAGWADPGNTEAFF. The chain links TRBV19 to TRBJ1-1; D is ambiguous. CDR1 and CDR2 (germline): LNHDA, SQIVND (reference sequence). The CDR3 spans 16 residues. The V and J ends lost 8 bases and 1 base respectively, with 20 bases between them.

The genes are TRBV30 and TRBJ1-2; D might be TRBD1 (6 bases). Germline V gene data show CDR1 as GTSNPN and CDR2 as SVGIG (reference sequence). The V end lost 3 bases, the J end lost 9 bases, and 20 bases lay between the germline ends. The CDR3 loop spans 14 amino acids. The CDR3 DNA follows: TGTGCCTGGAGCTTGGACAGTCGTTCGTTCAGCTACACCTTC. Translation: CAWSLDSRSFSYTF.

The chain combines TRBV6-5 with TRBJ2-7; D unclear. Germline-derived CDR1 and CDR2 are MNHEY and SVGAGI. Trimming shortened V by 8 bases and J by 3 bases, and 8 bases separated the two germline ends. There are 11 residues in the CDR3. CDR3 amino acids: CASRNVYEQYF. CDR3 DNA sequence: TGTGCCAGCCGAAACGTCTACGAGCAGTACTTC.